Listed below are T cell receptor beta chains from one sample, sequenced in a study of blood T cell repertoires in COVID-19. The table came from immunoSEQ multiplex PCR; TCRdb's copy has only in-frame clones and leaves some out. The sample lists more than 45,000 clones, around 86% occurring once. The sequencing sample was made of peripheral blood. These receptors were collected from an elderly woman with COVID-19, enrolled during active disease. The CDR3 runs from the conserved cysteine through the conserved F or W. The D gene is left open where the match is weak.

J,D,V,DNA,CDR3
TRBJ2-1,.,TRBV20-1,TGCAGTGCTAGTTCGGGGGGCAGGAATGAGCAGTTCTTC,CSASSGGRNEQFF
TRBJ2-7,TRBD1,TRBV28,TGTGCCAGCAGTCGACAGGGTCTTTACTACGAGCAGTACTTC,CASSRQGLYYEQYF
TRBJ1-1,TRBD1,TRBV28,TGTGCCAGCAGTAAACCAGGGGGCGCGGACACTGAAGCTTTCTTT,CASSKPGGADTEAFF
TRBJ2-1,TRBD1,TRBV9,TGTGCCAGCAGCGGATGGGGACAGGACGACAATGAGCAGTTCTTC,CASSGWGQDDNEQFF
TRBJ1-4,.,TRBV5-6,TGTGCCAGCAGCATGCGAGGGGGTAGGGCGGAAAAACTGTTTTTT,CASSMRGGRAEKLFF
TRBJ1-2,TRBD1,TRBV19,TGTGCCAGTACGGTACGGACAGGGGACGACTATGGCTACACCTTC,CASTVRTGDDYGYTF
TRBJ1-4,.,TRBV29-1,TGCAGCGCCTCAGGGTTTTCTAATGAAAAACTGTTTTTT,CSASGFSNEKLFF
TRBJ1-1,.,TRBV30,TGTGCCTGGAGTGTGGGGGGGCTGAACACTGAAGCTTTCTTT,CAWSVGGLNTEAFF
TRBJ2-7,.,TRBV7-9,TGTGCCAGCAGCTTAGGGACAGCGTCCGAGCAGTACTTC,CASSLGTASEQYF
TRBJ2-1,TRBD2,TRBV24-1,TGTGCCACCAGTGATCCCCAACGGGGGGTGAATGAGCAGTTCTTC,CATSDPQRGVNEQFF
TRBJ2-7,.,TRBV10-3,TGTGCCATCAGCGCCGGACAGCTCAGGCGCTCCTACGAGCAGTACTTC,CAISAGQLRRSYEQYF
TRBJ1-2,TRBD1,TRBV6-6,TGTGCCAGCACTCAGGGGGAATATGGCTACACCTTC,CASTQGEYGYTF
TRBJ1-3,.,TRBV19,TGTGCCAGTAGTACCTGGGCCTCTGGAAACACCATATATTTT,CASSTWASGNTIYF
TRBJ1-1,.,TRBV18,TGTGCCAGCTCTCCAGGACAGAACACTGAAGCTTTCTTT,CASSPGQNTEAFF
TRBJ1-5,.,TRBV28,TGTGCCAGCAGTTCGGGAGGCCCGAATCAGCCCCAGCATTTT,CASSSGGPNQPQHF